In this sample, the clone carrying this T cell receptor (beta chain) turned up once. When the RNA was reverse transcribed, random hexamers were used with an input of about 0.5 to 1 ug. Amplification of TCR beta CDR3 was carried out by immunoSEQ multiplex PCR, which covered 54 Vbeta and 13 Jbeta segments. TCRdb ran MiXCR on the immunoSEQ multiplex PCR reads and lists one entry per CDR3 protein. The sample includes roughly 140,000 distinct CDR3 sequences, around 95% of them seen just once. With 5 bases clipped from V and 8 bases from J, the junction kept 3 bases outside the gene matches. Germline V gene lookup returns CDR1 SEHNR and CDR2 FQNEAQ (reference sequence). The CDR3 consists of 14 residues. The sample belongs to a study of CD8 T cells in Susac syndrome.

The chain combines TRBV7-9 with TRBJ1-6, with 10 bases identical to TRBD1. Sequencing was carried out using CD8+ T cells from PBMCs. This receptor was obtained from a human donor with multiple sclerosis. The chain's CDR3 is CASSRGTGDSPLHF. CDR3 coding DNA: TGTGCCAGCAGCCGGGGGACAGGGGATTCACCCCTCCACTTT.